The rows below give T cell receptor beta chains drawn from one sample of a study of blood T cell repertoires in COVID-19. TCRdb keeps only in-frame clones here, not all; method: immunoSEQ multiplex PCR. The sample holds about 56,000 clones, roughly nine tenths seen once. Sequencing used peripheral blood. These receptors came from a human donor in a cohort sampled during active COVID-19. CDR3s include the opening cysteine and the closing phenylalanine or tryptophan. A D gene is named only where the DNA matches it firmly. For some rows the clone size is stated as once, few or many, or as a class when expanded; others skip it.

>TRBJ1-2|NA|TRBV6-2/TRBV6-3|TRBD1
CASSYRGQFYGYTF
TGTGCCAGCAGTTATAGGGGACAGTTCTATGGCTACACCTTC
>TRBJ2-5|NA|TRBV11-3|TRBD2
CASSSSGGAETQYF
TGTGCCAGCAGCTCCAGCGGGGGGGCGGAGACCCAGTACTTC
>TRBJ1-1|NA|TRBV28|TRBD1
CASSPTDRVGTEAFF
TGTGCCAGCAGTCCCACGGACAGGGTAGGAACTGAAGCTTTCTTT
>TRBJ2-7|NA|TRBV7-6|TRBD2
CASSFKRGAFYEQYF
TGTGCCAGCAGCTTTAAGCGGGGGGCTTTCTACGAGCAGTACTTC
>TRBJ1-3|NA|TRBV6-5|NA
CATPVLSGNTIYF
TGTGCCACCCCAGTCCTCTCTGGAAACACCATATATTTT
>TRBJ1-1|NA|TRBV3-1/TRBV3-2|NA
CASSQDENWRAPNTEAFF
TGTGCCAGCAGCCAAGACGAGAACTGGAGGGCCCCGAACACTGAAGCTTTCTTT
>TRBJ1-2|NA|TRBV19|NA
CASSIPGLLNYGYTF
TGTGCCAGTAGTATACCGGGACTCCTAAACTATGGCTACACCTTC
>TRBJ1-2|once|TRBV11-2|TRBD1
CASSRDRVTGYTF
TGTGCCAGCAGCCGGGACAGGGTAACCGGCTACACCTTC
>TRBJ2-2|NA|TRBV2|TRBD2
CASSLPSGANTGELFF
TGTGCCAGCAGTCTTCCTAGCGGGGCTAACACCGGGGAGCTGTTTTTT
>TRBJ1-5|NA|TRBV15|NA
CATSNRAGSQPQHF
TGTGCCACCAGCAACAGGGCAGGGAGCCAGCCCCAGCATTTT
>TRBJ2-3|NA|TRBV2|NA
CASSVGAATDTQYF
TGTGCCAGCAGTGTCGGTGCGGCCACAGATACGCAGTATTTT
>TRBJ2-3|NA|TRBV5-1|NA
CASSTMGGAGDTQYF
TGCGCCAGCTCAACCATGGGGGGTGCAGGGGATACGCAGTATTTT
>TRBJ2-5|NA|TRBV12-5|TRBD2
CASGFAGLAGLQETQYF
TGTGCTAGTGGTTTCGCCGGACTAGCGGGCCTCCAAGAGACCCAGTACTTC
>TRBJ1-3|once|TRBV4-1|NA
CASSLDQGFSGNTIYF
TGCGCCAGCAGCCTCGATCAGGGATTTTCTGGAAACACCATATATTTT
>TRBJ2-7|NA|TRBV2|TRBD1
CASSDRTGPYEQYF
TGTGCCAGCAGCGATCGGACAGGGCCCTACGAGCAGTACTTC
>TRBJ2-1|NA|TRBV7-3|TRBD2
CASSLMAGGVNEQFF
TGTGCCAGCAGCTTAATGGCGGGGGGCGTCAATGAGCAGTTCTTC
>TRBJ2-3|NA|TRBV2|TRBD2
CASNRLAGTVSTDTQYF
TGTGCCAGCAACAGACTAGCGGGGACGGTTAGCACAGATACGCAGTATTTT
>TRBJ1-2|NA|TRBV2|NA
CASSEGAGYGYTF
TGTGCCAGCAGTGAGGGGGCAGGCTATGGCTACACCTTC
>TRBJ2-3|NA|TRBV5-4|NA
CASSRDSSTDTQYF
TGTGCCAGCAGCCGGGACTCTTCCACAGATACGCAGTATTTT
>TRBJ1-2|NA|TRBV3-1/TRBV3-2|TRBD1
CASSQGHGQGLYGYTF
TGTGCCAGCAGCCAAGGCCACGGACAGGGGCTATATGGCTACACCTTC
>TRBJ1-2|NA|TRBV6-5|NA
CASSLDSYGYTF
TGTGCCAGCAGTTTGGACAGCTATGGCTACACCTTC
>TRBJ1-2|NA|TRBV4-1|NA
CASSQFMGGGYTF
TGCGCCAGCAGCCAATTCATGGGAGGAGGCTACACCTTC
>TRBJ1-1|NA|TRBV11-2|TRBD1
CASSFTDRGTEAFF
TGTGCCAGCAGCTTTACGGACAGGGGGACTGAAGCTTTCTTT
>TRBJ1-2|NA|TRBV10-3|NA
CAISDARDIGGYTF
TGTGCCATCAGTGACGCCAGGGACATCGGTGGCTACACCTTC
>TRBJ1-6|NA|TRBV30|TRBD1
CAWSQGQGLNSPLHF
TGTGCCTGGAGTCAGGGACAGGGGCTCAATTCACCCCTCCACTTT
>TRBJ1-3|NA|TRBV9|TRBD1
CASSAGGGTLPSGNTIYF
TGTGCCAGCAGCGCGGGAGGGGGCACGCTGCCCTCTGGAAACACCATATATTTT
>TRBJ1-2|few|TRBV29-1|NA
CSVVGDPEDYGYTF
TGCAGCGTTGTAGGCGACCCGGAGGACTATGGCTACACCTTC
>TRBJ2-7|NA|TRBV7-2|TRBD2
CASSLGPGLAYEQYF
TGTGCCAGCAGCTTAGGGCCGGGACTAGCTTACGAGCAGTACTTC
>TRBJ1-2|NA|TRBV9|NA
CASSVDGRVGYTF
TGTGCCAGCAGCGTAGATGGGAGGGTTGGCTACACCTTC
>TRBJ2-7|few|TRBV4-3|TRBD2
CASSQGGGSREQYF
TGCGCCAGCAGCCAAGGGGGGGGTAGTAGGGAGCAGTACTTC
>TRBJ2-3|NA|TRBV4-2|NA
CASSQELGGSTDTQYF
TGTGCCAGCAGCCAAGAACTAGGTGGTAGCACAGATACGCAGTATTTT
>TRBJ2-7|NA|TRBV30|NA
CAWSVGPGGSYEQYF
TGTGCCTGGAGTGTAGGGCCAGGAGGGTCCTACGAGCAGTACTTC
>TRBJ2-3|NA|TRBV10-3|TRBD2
CASQSGGAPRDTQYF
TGTGCCAGCCAAAGCGGGGGCGCTCCCAGGGATACGCAGTATTTT
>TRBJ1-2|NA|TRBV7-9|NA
CASSPTGPFNYGYTF
TGTGCCAGCAGCCCTACAGGGCCCTTTAACTATGGCTACACCTTC
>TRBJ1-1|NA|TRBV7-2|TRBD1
CASSSTTGREAFF
TGTGCCAGCAGCTCGACGACAGGGCGTGAAGCTTTCTTT
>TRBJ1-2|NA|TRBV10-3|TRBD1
CAIKKSGQDLPNYGYTF
TGTGCCATTAAAAAATCGGGACAGGACCTACCTAACTATGGCTACACCTTC
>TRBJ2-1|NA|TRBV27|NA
CASSLYAGIYNEQFF
TGTGCCAGCAGTTTATACGCGGGGATTTACAATGAGCAGTTCTTC
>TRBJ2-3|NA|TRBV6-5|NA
CASFPGGVGTDTQYF
TGTGCCAGCTTTCCAGGCGGGGTCGGCACAGATACGCAGTATTTT
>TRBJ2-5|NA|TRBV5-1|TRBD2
CASGLAGGRFQETQYF
TGCGCCAGCGGTCTAGCGGGGGGCCGGTTTCAAGAGACCCAGTACTTC
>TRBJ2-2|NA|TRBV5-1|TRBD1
CASRGTGGLTGELFF
TGCGCCAGCAGGGGGACAGGGGGACTCACCGGGGAGCTGTTTTTT
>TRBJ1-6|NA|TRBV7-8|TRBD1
CASSWTGRDSPLHF
TGTGCCAGCAGCTGGACAGGGAGGGATTCACCCCTCCACTTT
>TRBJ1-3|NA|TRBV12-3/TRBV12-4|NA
CASIRGEGNTIYF
TGTGCCAGCATCCGGGGAGAGGGAAACACCATATATTTT
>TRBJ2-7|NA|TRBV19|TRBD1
CASSPGTDSYEQYF
TGTGCCAGTAGTCCCGGGACAGACTCCTACGAGCAGTACTTC
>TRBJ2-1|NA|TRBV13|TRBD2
CASSTPGLARRNEQFF
TGTGCCAGCAGCACCCCGGGACTAGCAAGGCGGAATGAGCAGTTCTTC
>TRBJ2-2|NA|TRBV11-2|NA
CASSPLTGNTGELFF
TGTGCCAGCAGCCCATTAACAGGGAACACCGGGGAGCTGTTTTTT
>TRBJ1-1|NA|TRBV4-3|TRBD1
CASSQDGSGQGATEAFF
TGCGCCAGCAGCCAAGATGGTTCGGGGCAGGGGGCCACTGAAGCTTTCTTT
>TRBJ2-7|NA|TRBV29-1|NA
CSVREGAYYEQYF
TGCAGCGTTCGGGAGGGGGCTTACTACGAGCAGTACTTC
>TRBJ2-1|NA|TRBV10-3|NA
CAISESPGGEQFF
TGTGCCATCAGTGAGTCACCCGGGGGTGAGCAGTTCTTC
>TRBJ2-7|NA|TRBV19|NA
CASSPTGTYEQYF
TGTGCCAGTAGTCCTACAGGAACCTACGAGCAGTACTTC
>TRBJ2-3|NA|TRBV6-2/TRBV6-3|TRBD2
CASSSGARLVGDTQYF
TGTGCCAGCAGTAGCGGGGCCCGACTAGTGGGAGATACGCAGTATTTT
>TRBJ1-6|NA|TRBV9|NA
CASSGSLRDNSPLHF
TGTGCCAGCAGTGGCTCTCTCAGGGATAATTCACCCCTCCACTTT
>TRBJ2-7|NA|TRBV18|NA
CASSPLKLDSSSEQYF
TGTGCCAGCTCCCCACTTAAGCTGGACAGTTCGTCCGAGCAGTACTTC